This T cell receptor (beta chain) was profiled in a study of T cells in localized non-small cell lung cancer. Clones were read by immunoSEQ multiplex PCR, and TCRdb kept only the in-frame ones, dropping some. The table has 50,000 to 65,000 clones, roughly 76% seen once. About this clone itself: Its antigen is as yet unknown.

Study-wide results and caveats: Among the tissues sampled, uninvolved adjacent lung had the highest T cell clonality, above tumor.

This receptor was identified in a man between 40 and 70 years old with stage II lung adenocarcinoma. The specimen comprised PBMCs, sampled before any cancer treatment.

The CDR3 coding sequence is TGTGCCAGCAGATTTCCGACAGGGGAACTCTATGGCTACACCTTC. Translation gives CASRFPTGELYGYTF. V gene TRBV6-5 combines with J gene TRBJ1-2, with 8 nucleotides matching TRBD1. The CDR3 loop spans 15 amino acids. Germline trimming cut 6 bases from V and 4 bases from J; bases unmatched to any gene: 10. From germline, CDR1 is MNHEY and CDR2 SVGAGI.